These T cell receptor beta chains were read from a single sample in a study of OX40 agonist ivuxolimab in advanced cancers. Repertoires were generated with immunoSEQ multiplex PCR, while TCRdb's copy carries only in-frame clones and drops some. There are around 69,000 clones in the sample; approximately 90% occur only once, and 3% to 4% lies in the top ten. The sequences come from CD4+ or CD8+ T cells sorted from blood, collected in a trial of the OX40 agonist ivuxolimab. All receptors come from an adult with an advanced solid tumor such as melanoma, head and neck, liver or kidney cancer. Both conserved end residues are part of each CDR3. The order of the fields is CDR3 protein, V gene, D gene, J gene. D genes are given only for firm matches.

CDR3 protein: CASSQDPPRGNGYTF
V gene: TRBV27
D gene: .
J gene: TRBJ1-2

CDR3 protein: CASSEQGATEAFF
V gene: TRBV6-5
D gene: TRBD1
J gene: TRBJ1-1

CDR3 protein: CASSLYREGRYEQYF
V gene: TRBV4-3
D gene: TRBD2
J gene: TRBJ2-7

CDR3 protein: CASSRGTGGRSYEQYF
V gene: TRBV28
D gene: TRBD1
J gene: TRBJ2-7

CDR3 protein: CASSSRTGIDPLHF
V gene: TRBV5-6
D gene: .
J gene: TRBJ1-6

CDR3 protein: CASSSRTSGGGDYEQYF
V gene: TRBV9
D gene: TRBD2
J gene: TRBJ2-7

CDR3 protein: CASSVNLGNEKLFF
V gene: TRBV6-1
D gene: .
J gene: TRBJ1-4

CDR3 protein: CASSLVPPETYEQYF
V gene: TRBV7-9
D gene: .
J gene: TRBJ2-7

CDR3 protein: CASSVQVMNTEAFF
V gene: TRBV5-1
D gene: .
J gene: TRBJ1-1

CDR3 protein: CAWKLTGPFEAFF
V gene: TRBV30
D gene: .
J gene: TRBJ1-1

CDR3 protein: CASSPPQGGRANEQFF
V gene: TRBV4-2
D gene: TRBD2
J gene: TRBJ2-1

CDR3 protein: CASSLAPGLSDSLSGANVLTF
V gene: TRBV5-1
D gene: .
J gene: TRBJ2-6

CDR3 protein: CASSPDGTATGNTIYF
V gene: TRBV18
D gene: TRBD1
J gene: TRBJ1-3

CDR3 protein: CSGWDGASFYGYTF
V gene: TRBV29-1
D gene: .
J gene: TRBJ1-2

CDR3 protein: CASSLEGRGSNYGYTF
V gene: TRBV11-3
D gene: .
J gene: TRBJ1-2

CDR3 protein: CATSLESDRDNEQFF
V gene: TRBV2
D gene: .
J gene: TRBJ2-1

CDR3 protein: CASSREVSNQPQHF
V gene: TRBV2
D gene: .
J gene: TRBJ1-5